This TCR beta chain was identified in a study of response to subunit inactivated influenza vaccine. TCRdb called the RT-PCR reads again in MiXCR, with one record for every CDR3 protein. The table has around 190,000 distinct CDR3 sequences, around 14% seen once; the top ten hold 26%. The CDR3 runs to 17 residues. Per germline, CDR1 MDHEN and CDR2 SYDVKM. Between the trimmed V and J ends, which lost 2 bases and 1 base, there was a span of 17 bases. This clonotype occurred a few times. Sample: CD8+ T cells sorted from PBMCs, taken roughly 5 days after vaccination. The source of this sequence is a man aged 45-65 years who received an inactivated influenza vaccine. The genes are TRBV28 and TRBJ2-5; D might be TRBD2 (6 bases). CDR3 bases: TGTGCCAGCAGTTTAGTTGCCGGGGGTGAAGCCCAAGAGACCCAGTACTTC. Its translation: CASSLVAGGEAQETQYF.